This record covers a single T cell receptor beta chain. The record originates from a study of T cell changes during pregnancy in multiple sclerosis. Sequencing was performed with immunoSEQ multiplex PCR; in TCRdb, only in-frame clones are kept and a portion is missing. The sample holds approximately 90,000 clones; roughly 89% are singletons and the top ten take less than 2%. The starting material was peripheral blood, obtained after pregnancy. The sequence came from a female donor in good health, enrolled as a control in a pregnancy study.

The chain's CDR3 is CASSGGYTEAFF. The CDR3 DNA sequence: TGTGCCAGTAGTGGGGGGTACACTGAAGCTTTCTTT. The gene calls are TRBV19 and TRBJ1-1; D perhaps matches TRBD1 (5 bases). The germline CDR1 and CDR2 sequences are LNHDA and SQIVND (reference sequence). The CDR3 is 12 amino acids. Trimming took off 5 bases at V and 3 bases at J, with 7 bases between the two ends. Looking up the rest from reference TRBV19 and TRBJ1-1 gives the full variable domain: DGGITQSPKYLFRKEGQNVTLSCEQNLNHDAMYWYRQDPGQGLRLIYYSQIVNDFQKGDIAEGYSVSREKKESFPLTVTSAQKNPTAFYLCASSGGYTEAFFGQGTRLTVV.